These T cell receptor beta chains were read from a single sample in a study of blood T cell repertoires in COVID-19. Assay used: immunoSEQ multiplex PCR; TCRdb lists only in-frame clones, some missing. This sample has under 300,000 clones, with roughly 88% found just once. The sequenced sample consisted of PBMCs or T cells enriched from blood (not recorded which). These TCRs come from a woman between 40 and 50 years old with acute COVID-19. The CDR3 runs from the conserved cysteine through the conserved F or W. Each record gives: CDR3 length, V gene, clone size, D gene, J gene, CDR3 protein, CDR3 DNA. The D gene is left open where the match is weak. Size tells how often a clone was seen (once, few, many) or the class of an expanded clone, and some rows leave it out.

CDR3 length: 15
V gene: TRBV5-1
clone size: NA
D gene: TRBD2
J gene: TRBJ2-1
CDR3 protein: CASSLGGTTYNEQFF
CDR3 DNA: TGCGCCAGCAGCTTGGGCGGGACTACTTACAATGAGCAGTTCTTC

CDR3 length: 12
V gene: TRBV7-9
clone size: NA
D gene: NA
J gene: TRBJ1-1
CDR3 protein: CASNPIIPFAFF
CDR3 DNA: TGTGCCAGCAACCCTATAATTCCGTTCGCTTTCTTT

CDR3 length: 13
V gene: TRBV6-5
clone size: NA
D gene: TRBD1
J gene: TRBJ1-4
CDR3 protein: CASSRGPNEKLFF
CDR3 DNA: TGTGCCAGCAGCAGGGGGCCTAATGAAAAACTGTTTTTT

CDR3 length: 13
V gene: TRBV19
clone size: NA
D gene: NA
J gene: TRBJ1-5
CDR3 protein: CASSRQGQQPQHF
CDR3 DNA: TGTGCCAGTAGTCGCCAGGGTCAACAGCCCCAGCATTTT

CDR3 length: 14
V gene: TRBV2
clone size: NA
D gene: NA
J gene: TRBJ1-1
CDR3 protein: CATTSGQAGTEAFF
CDR3 DNA: TGTGCCACCACCTCCGGGCAGGCGGGCACTGAAGCTTTCTTT

CDR3 length: 14
V gene: TRBV5-1
clone size: NA
D gene: TRBD2
J gene: TRBJ2-1
CDR3 protein: CASSSSGAYNEQFF
CDR3 DNA: TGCGCCAGCAGCTCAAGCGGGGCTTACAATGAGCAGTTCTTC

CDR3 length: 13
V gene: TRBV5-4
clone size: NA
D gene: TRBD1
J gene: TRBJ1-1
CDR3 protein: CASRTGAKTEAFF
CDR3 DNA: TGTGCCAGCAGGACAGGGGCTAAGACTGAAGCTTTCTTT

CDR3 length: 14
V gene: TRBV4-2
clone size: NA
D gene: NA
J gene: TRBJ2-3
CDR3 protein: CASSQAPQTDTQYF
CDR3 DNA: TGTGCCAGCAGCCAAGCGCCCCAGACAGATACGCAGTATTTT

CDR3 length: 14
V gene: TRBV3-1/TRBV3-2
clone size: NA
D gene: NA
J gene: TRBJ2-7
CDR3 protein: CASSQAGNLYEQYF
CDR3 DNA: TGTGCCAGCAGCCAAGCAGGGAATCTGTACGAGCAGTACTTC

CDR3 length: 13
V gene: TRBV11-2
clone size: once
D gene: NA
J gene: TRBJ2-7
CDR3 protein: CASSLGGTNGQYF
CDR3 DNA: TGTGCCAGCAGCCTGGGGGGAACTAACGGGCAGTACTTC

CDR3 length: 14
V gene: TRBV7-9
clone size: NA
D gene: TRBD2
J gene: TRBJ2-1
CDR3 protein: CASTIGGGYNEQFF
CDR3 DNA: TGTGCCAGCACCATCGGGGGGGGCTACAATGAGCAGTTCTTC

CDR3 length: 16
V gene: TRBV3-1/TRBV3-2
clone size: NA
D gene: TRBD2
J gene: TRBJ2-3
CDR3 protein: CASSQGRTSGTYTQYF
CDR3 DNA: TGTGCCAGCAGCCAAGGGCGGACTAGCGGGACGTATACGCAGTATTTT

CDR3 length: 11
V gene: TRBV28
clone size: NA
D gene: NA
J gene: TRBJ1-6
CDR3 protein: CASSSNSPLHF
CDR3 DNA: TGTGCCAGCAGCTCTAATTCACCCCTCCACTTT

CDR3 length: 14
V gene: TRBV28
clone size: NA
D gene: TRBD1
J gene: TRBJ1-2
CDR3 protein: CASSSGGSGYGYTF
CDR3 DNA: TGTGCCAGCAGTTCAGGGGGCTCGGGCTATGGCTACACCTTC

CDR3 length: 17
V gene: TRBV11-2
clone size: NA
D gene: TRBD2
J gene: TRBJ2-5
CDR3 protein: CASSLAGSSGSSETQYF
CDR3 DNA: TGTGCCAGCAGCTTAGCCGGGTCTAGCGGGAGTTCTGAGACCCAGTACTTC

CDR3 length: 12
V gene: TRBV30
clone size: NA
D gene: NA
J gene: TRBJ1-2
CDR3 protein: CAWATGNYGYTF
CDR3 DNA: TGTGCCTGGGCAACAGGGAACTATGGCTACACCTTC

CDR3 length: 15
V gene: TRBV4-3
clone size: NA
D gene: TRBD1
J gene: TRBJ1-2
CDR3 protein: CASSRTKQGARGYTF
CDR3 DNA: TGCGCCAGCAGCCGGACGAAACAGGGGGCACGCGGCTACACCTTC

CDR3 length: 13
V gene: TRBV6-2/TRBV6-3
clone size: NA
D gene: NA
J gene: TRBJ1-2
CDR3 protein: CASSYNGNYGYTF
CDR3 DNA: TGTGCCAGCAGTTACAACGGTAACTATGGCTACACCTTC

CDR3 length: 14
V gene: TRBV10-2
clone size: NA
D gene: TRBD2
J gene: TRBJ2-3
CDR3 protein: CASRTSGMADTQYF
CDR3 DNA: TGCGCCAGCCGGACTAGCGGGATGGCAGATACGCAGTATTTT

CDR3 length: 14
V gene: TRBV28
clone size: NA
D gene: NA
J gene: TRBJ1-1
CDR3 protein: CASSLKVGGTEAFF
CDR3 DNA: TGTGCCAGCAGTTTAAAGGTAGGGGGTACTGAAGCTTTCTTT

CDR3 length: 15
V gene: TRBV28
clone size: NA
D gene: NA
J gene: TRBJ2-2
CDR3 protein: CASRAAQGNTGELFF
CDR3 DNA: TGTGCCAGCAGAGCCGCGCAGGGGAACACCGGGGAGCTGTTTTTT

CDR3 length: 16
V gene: TRBV24-1
clone size: NA
D gene: TRBD2
J gene: TRBJ2-2
CDR3 protein: CATRRSTSGDTGELFF
CDR3 DNA: TGTGCCACCAGACGAAGCACTAGCGGGGACACCGGGGAGCTGTTTTTT

CDR3 length: 14
V gene: TRBV28
clone size: NA
D gene: NA
J gene: TRBJ1-5
CDR3 protein: CASSLGHFNQPQHF
CDR3 DNA: TGTGCCAGCAGTTTAGGACACTTTAATCAGCCCCAGCATTTT

CDR3 length: 14
V gene: TRBV19
clone size: NA
D gene: TRBD1
J gene: TRBJ2-1
CDR3 protein: CASTSWTGEGEQFF
CDR3 DNA: TGTGCCAGTACCTCATGGACAGGGGAAGGCGAGCAGTTCTTC

CDR3 length: 15
V gene: TRBV3-1/TRBV3-2
clone size: NA
D gene: TRBD1
J gene: TRBJ2-6
CDR3 protein: CASSQVTGGPPFLTF
CDR3 DNA: TGTGCCAGCAGCCAAGTTACAGGGGGCCCTCCGTTCCTGACTTTC

CDR3 length: 14
V gene: TRBV5-6
clone size: NA
D gene: TRBD1
J gene: TRBJ1-3
CDR3 protein: CASKLQGAGNTIYF
CDR3 DNA: TGTGCCAGCAAACTGCAGGGGGCTGGAAACACCATATATTTT

CDR3 length: 14
V gene: TRBV12-5
clone size: NA
D gene: TRBD1
J gene: TRBJ1-3
CDR3 protein: CAGRTGGFGNTIYF
CDR3 DNA: TGTGCTGGTCGAACAGGGGGCTTTGGAAACACCATATATTTT

CDR3 length: 13
V gene: TRBV7-3
clone size: NA
D gene: NA
J gene: TRBJ2-3
CDR3 protein: CASSSGAADTQYF
CDR3 DNA: TGTGCCAGCAGCTCAGGGGCGGCAGATACGCAGTATTTT

CDR3 length: 17
V gene: TRBV21-1
clone size: NA
D gene: NA
J gene: TRBJ2-5
CDR3 protein: CASSRLFRLAGQETQYF
CDR3 DNA: TGTGCCAGCAGCCGCCTTTTCCGACTAGCGGGACAAGAGACCCAGTACTTC

CDR3 length: 17
V gene: TRBV3-1/TRBV3-2
clone size: NA
D gene: TRBD2
J gene: TRBJ2-3
CDR3 protein: CASSQVALAGITDTQYF
CDR3 DNA: TGTGCCAGCAGCCAAGTAGCGCTAGCGGGGATCACAGATACGCAGTATTTT

CDR3 length: 17
V gene: TRBV7-7
clone size: NA
D gene: TRBD2
J gene: TRBJ2-3
CDR3 protein: CASSLAPGGAFADTQYF
CDR3 DNA: TGTGCCAGCAGCTTAGCCCCCGGGGGGGCCTTCGCAGATACGCAGTATTTT

CDR3 length: 13
V gene: TRBV7-9
clone size: NA
D gene: NA
J gene: TRBJ1-5
CDR3 protein: CASSLGEGRPQHF
CDR3 DNA: TGTGCCAGCAGCTTAGGAGAAGGGAGGCCCCAGCATTTT

CDR3 length: 14
V gene: TRBV4-2
clone size: NA
D gene: NA
J gene: TRBJ1-6
CDR3 protein: CASSQDRGNSPLHF
CDR3 DNA: TGTGCCAGCAGCCAAGATAGAGGAAATTCACCCCTCCACTTT

CDR3 length: 15
V gene: TRBV27
clone size: NA
D gene: NA
J gene: TRBJ1-5
CDR3 protein: CASSLSAGINQPQHF
CDR3 DNA: TGTGCCAGCAGTTTATCAGCAGGGATCAATCAGCCCCAGCATTTT

CDR3 length: 14
V gene: TRBV28
clone size: NA
D gene: NA
J gene: TRBJ1-2
CDR3 protein: CASRPQLGGYGYTF
CDR3 DNA: TGTGCCAGCAGGCCTCAACTGGGCGGGTATGGCTACACCTTC

CDR3 length: 15
V gene: TRBV5-5
clone size: NA
D gene: NA
J gene: TRBJ2-1
CDR3 protein: CASSLVGGSRSEQFF
CDR3 DNA: TGTGCCAGCAGCTTGGTTGGTGGTTCTCGGTCGGAGCAGTTCTTC

CDR3 length: 15
V gene: TRBV28
clone size: NA
D gene: NA
J gene: TRBJ2-2
CDR3 protein: CASSSGVLGLGELFF
CDR3 DNA: TGTGCCAGCAGTTCGGGGGTATTAGGATTGGGGGAGCTGTTTTTT

CDR3 length: 15
V gene: TRBV7-8
clone size: NA
D gene: NA
J gene: TRBJ1-2
CDR3 protein: CASREGGGANYGYTF
CDR3 DNA: TGTGCCAGCAGGGAGGGAGGAGGGGCTAACTATGGCTACACCTTC

CDR3 length: 14
V gene: TRBV19
clone size: NA
D gene: NA
J gene: TRBJ1-5
CDR3 protein: CASSMRQGYQPQHF
CDR3 DNA: TGTGCCAGTAGTATGAGGCAGGGTTATCAGCCCCAGCATTTT

CDR3 length: 15
V gene: TRBV2
clone size: NA
D gene: TRBD2
J gene: TRBJ2-1
CDR3 protein: CASSGTSGGRNEQFF
CDR3 DNA: TGTGCCAGCAGTGGGACTAGCGGGGGGAGGAATGAGCAGTTCTTC

CDR3 length: 14
V gene: TRBV2
clone size: NA
D gene: TRBD2
J gene: TRBJ2-5
CDR3 protein: CASSGGGGWETQYF
CDR3 DNA: TGTGCCAGCAGTGGCGGGGGGGGCTGGGAGACCCAGTACTTC

CDR3 length: 15
V gene: TRBV11-2
clone size: NA
D gene: NA
J gene: TRBJ2-7
CDR3 protein: CASSLGTVFGNEQYF
CDR3 DNA: TGTGCCAGCAGCTTAGGGACAGTGTTCGGTAACGAGCAGTACTTC

CDR3 length: 16
V gene: TRBV5-4
clone size: NA
D gene: TRBD2
J gene: TRBJ2-2
CDR3 protein: CASSLPLAGTTGELFF
CDR3 DNA: TGTGCCAGCAGCCTGCCCCTAGCGGGGACGACCGGGGAGCTGTTTTTT

CDR3 length: 14
V gene: TRBV19
clone size: NA
D gene: TRBD1
J gene: TRBJ1-2
CDR3 protein: CASSDDRGIDGYTF
CDR3 DNA: TGTGCCAGTAGCGATGACAGGGGAATCGATGGCTACACCTTC

CDR3 length: 15
V gene: TRBV7-6
clone size: NA
D gene: TRBD1
J gene: TRBJ2-1
CDR3 protein: CASSLVGGRDNEQFF
CDR3 DNA: TGTGCCAGCAGCTTAGTAGGGGGCCGTGACAATGAGCAGTTCTTC

CDR3 length: 15
V gene: TRBV2
clone size: NA
D gene: TRBD1
J gene: TRBJ1-5
CDR3 protein: CASRETGTSNQPQHF
CDR3 DNA: TGTGCCAGCAGGGAGACAGGGACTAGCAATCAGCCCCAGCATTTT

CDR3 length: 16
V gene: TRBV7-8
clone size: NA
D gene: NA
J gene: TRBJ2-1
CDR3 protein: CASSLEGRGRGNEQFF
CDR3 DNA: TGTGCCAGCAGCTTAGAGGGGCGGGGGCGCGGGAATGAGCAGTTCTTC

CDR3 length: 13
V gene: TRBV10-3
clone size: NA
D gene: NA
J gene: TRBJ1-5
CDR3 protein: CAISERGEGPQHF
CDR3 DNA: TGTGCCATCAGTGAGCGGGGAGAAGGGCCCCAGCATTTT

CDR3 length: 14
V gene: TRBV7-9
clone size: NA
D gene: TRBD1
J gene: TRBJ2-7
CDR3 protein: CASSQWGGTGEQYF
CDR3 DNA: TGTGCCAGCAGCCAATGGGGCGGGACAGGCGAGCAGTACTTC

CDR3 length: 16
V gene: TRBV19
clone size: NA
D gene: TRBD1
J gene: TRBJ1-2
CDR3 protein: CASSIYWDRGNYGYTF
CDR3 DNA: TGTGCCAGTAGTATTTATTGGGACAGGGGGAACTATGGCTACACCTTC

CDR3 length: 13
V gene: TRBV3-1/TRBV3-2
clone size: NA
D gene: NA
J gene: TRBJ2-1
CDR3 protein: CASSLSGVDEQFF
CDR3 DNA: TGTGCCAGCAGCCTGTCGGGGGTGGATGAGCAGTTCTTC

CDR3 length: 15
V gene: TRBV2
clone size: NA
D gene: TRBD1
J gene: TRBJ1-4
CDR3 protein: CASSGTGATNEKLFF
CDR3 DNA: TGTGCCAGCAGTGGGACAGGGGCAACTAATGAAAAACTGTTTTTT

CDR3 length: 17
V gene: TRBV15
clone size: NA
D gene: TRBD2
J gene: TRBJ2-5
CDR3 protein: CATSKGLAGGGGETQYF
CDR3 DNA: TGTGCCACCAGCAAGGGACTAGCGGGGGGAGGGGGAGAGACCCAGTACTTC

CDR3 length: 14
V gene: TRBV13
clone size: NA
D gene: NA
J gene: TRBJ2-2
CDR3 protein: CASSWAANTGELFF
CDR3 DNA: TGTGCCAGCAGCTGGGCCGCTAACACCGGGGAGCTGTTTTTT

CDR3 length: 21
V gene: TRBV4-3
clone size: NA
D gene: TRBD2
J gene: TRBJ2-3
CDR3 protein: CASSQDWPLRTSATSTDTQYF
CDR3 DNA: TGCGCCAGCAGCCAAGATTGGCCCCTGCGGACTAGCGCCACTAGCACAGATACGCAGTATTTT